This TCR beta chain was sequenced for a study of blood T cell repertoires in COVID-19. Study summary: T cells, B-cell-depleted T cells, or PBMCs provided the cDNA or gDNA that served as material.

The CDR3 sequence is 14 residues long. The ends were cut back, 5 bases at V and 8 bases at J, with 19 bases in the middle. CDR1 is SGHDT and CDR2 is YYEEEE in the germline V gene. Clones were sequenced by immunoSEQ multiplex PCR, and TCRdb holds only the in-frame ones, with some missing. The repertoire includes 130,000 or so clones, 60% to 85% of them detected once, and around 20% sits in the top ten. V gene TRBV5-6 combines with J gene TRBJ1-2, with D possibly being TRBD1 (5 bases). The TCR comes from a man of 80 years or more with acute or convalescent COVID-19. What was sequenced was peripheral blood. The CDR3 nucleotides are TGTGCCAGCAGTTCACCCCAGGGTATGGGAGGCTACACCTTC. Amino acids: CASSSPQGMGGYTF.